This T cell receptor (beta chain) was obtained from a study of cytomegalovirus exposure and HLA in healthy donors. Points from the study as a whole: TCR clusters originating in the first cohort tended to co-occur in the roughly 110 validation repertoires, according to a later analysis.

V lost 4 bases to trimming and J lost 2 bases, with 13 bases between them. This CDR3 is built from 15 residues. From germline, CDR1 is WSHSY and CDR2 SAAADI. On this clone: Antigen unknown.

Assay: immunoSEQ multiplex PCR; the TCRdb copy retains only in-frame clones and omits some. Of about 200,000 clones listed, about 81% are singletons. This receptor was identified in a woman in her twenties or thirties in good health and CMV-seronegative. What was sequenced was PBMCs. The rearrangement joins TRBV10-2 to TRBJ2-3; D is unresolved. The CDR3 here is CASSVQQWATDTQYF. The CDR3 coding sequence is TGCGCCAGCAGTGTTCAGCAATGGGCCACAGATACGCAGTATTTT.